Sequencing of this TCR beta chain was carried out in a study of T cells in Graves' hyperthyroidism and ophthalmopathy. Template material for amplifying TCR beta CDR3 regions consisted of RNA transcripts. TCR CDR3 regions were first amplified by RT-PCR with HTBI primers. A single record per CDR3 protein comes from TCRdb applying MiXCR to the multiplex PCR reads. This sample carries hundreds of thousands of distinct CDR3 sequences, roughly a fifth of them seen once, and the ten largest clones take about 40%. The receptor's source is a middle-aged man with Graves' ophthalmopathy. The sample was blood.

The CDR3 loop reads CASSLGGGAMNQPQHF. As DNA, the CDR3 is TGTGCCAGTAGTCTCGGAGGGGGAGCGATGAATCAGCCCCAGCATTTT. The rearrangement joins TRBV19 to TRBJ1-5; D might be TRBD1 (6 bases). Trimming took 5 bases from V and 4 from J, leaving 18 bases between them. CDR1 is LNHDA and CDR2 is SQIVND in the germline V gene (reference sequence). The CDR3 loop spans 16 amino acids.